This TCR beta chain was identified during a study of blood T cells in healthy people across ages. The CDR3 has 14 residues. Germline V gene sequence: CDR1 DFQATT, CDR2 SNEGSKA (reference sequence). V was clipped by 3 bases and J by 0 bases, with 11 bases between them. It was with a sample-barcoded 5' primer and a J-beta primer mix that a second PCR of roughly 7 to 12 cycles was run. One entry per CDR3 protein, called by TCRdb with MiXCR from the 5' RACE reads. The sample consists of about 1.6 million distinct CDR3 sequences, 34% of them appearing once. This clonotype occurred many times. The clonotype was recovered from a woman aged 30 to 39 in good health. Sequenced material: blood. The chain recombines TRBV20-1 with TRBJ2-5; D is unresolved. CDR3 amino acids: CSASGRSHQETQYF. The CDR3 DNA reads as TGCAGTGCTAGTGGAAGATCCCACCAAGAGACCCAGTACTTC.